Below, 11 T cell receptor beta chains from the same sample are listed, as sequenced in a study of blood T cells in healthy people across ages. A second PCR, run for roughly 7 to 12 cycles, used a sample-barcoded 5' primer plus a J-beta primer mix. Using its own MiXCR run on the 5' RACE reads, TCRdb lists one record per CDR3 protein. The data show roughly 640,000 distinct CDR3 sequences, with approximately 30% seen just once and roughly 14% held by the top ten. Sequencing used blood. These TCRs come from a woman older than 75 in good health.

The V call is TRBV5-5, the J call TRBJ2-1; 11 bases agree with TRBD2. From germline, CDR1 is SGHKS and CDR2 YYEKEE (reference sequence). This CDR3 comprises 14 residues. V gave up 1 base and J gave up 10 bases; unmatched junction bases: 4. The CDR3 DNA reads TGTGCCAGCAGCTTGACTGGGACTAGCGGCGAGCAGTTCTTC. It specifies CASSLTGTSGEQFF.

The chain employs TRBV12-3 or TRBV12-4 and TRBJ2-4; 9 bases map to TRBD1. J lost 5 bases, V lost 6 bases, and 5 bases had no gene match. There are 14 residues in the CDR3. The CDR3 sequence: CASRKQGAENIQYF. The CDR3 DNA follows: TGTGCCAGCAGAAAACAGGGGGCGGAAAACATTCAGTACTTC.

The chain couples TRBV12-3 or TRBV12-4 to TRBJ1-5; 11 bases line up with TRBD1. There are 13 residues in the CDR3. V dropped 6 bases and J dropped 11; count of bases not matched to a gene: 6. Here the CDR3 DNA reads TGTGCCAGCAGCGGGACAGGGGGTATGTCCCAGCATTTT. Amino acids: CASSGTGGMSQHF.

This clonotype was counted at least ten times. In DNA, the CDR3 is TGTGCCAGCAGCCAAGCGGGACTAGTTGCCGGGGAGCTGTTTTTT. It is translated as CASSQAGLVAGELFF. The chain is built from TRBV4-2 and TRBJ2-2; 8 bases fit TRBD2. CDR3 size: 15 residues. Germline assignment: CDR1 LGHNA and CDR2 YNFKEQ. The J segment lost 6 bases and the V segment lost 1 base, leaving 4 bases of the junction unmatched.

This clonotype was detected ten times or more. The V gene is TRBV24-1, the J gene TRBJ2-6; the D is unclear. V was pared by 4 bases and J by 0 bases, with 9 bases between. The CDR3 contains 16 residues. Germline CDR1 and CDR2: KGHDR and SFDVKD. For the CDR3, the DNA is TGTGCCACCAGTGAAACGACAATCTCTGGGGCCAACGTCCTGACTTTC. Translating gives CATSETTISGANVLTF.

Notes on this clonotype: With a much larger clone just one base away, this may be a read error. The chain recombines TRBV6-1 with TRBJ1-6; D gene unclear. This CDR3 has 15 amino acids. CDR1 MNHNS and CDR2 SASEGT come from the germline V gene. The V end was cut by 7 bases, the J end by 3 bases, with 13 bases between. The CDR3 here is CASNPRTIYNSPLHF. The CDR3 DNA reads as TGTGCCAGCAATCCGAGGACGATCTATAATTCACCCCTCCACTTT.

This chain uses TRBV6-5 with TRBJ2-6; the match to TRBD2 covers 12 bases. In germline, CDR1 is MNHEY, CDR2 SVGAGI. J lost 2 bases, V lost 2 bases, and 4 bases had no gene match. The CDR3 has 18 residues. The CDR3 DNA is TGTGCCAGCAGTTACCGACTAGCGGGGGTACCTGGGGCCAACGTCCTGACTTTC. This codes for CASSYRLAGVPGANVLTF.

This clonotype was counted many times. The chain couples TRBV9 to TRBJ1-2, with D uncertain. The CDR3 runs to 14 residues. Trimming left V 3 bases short and J 0 bases short, with 9 bases between. From germline, CDR1 is SGDLS and CDR2 YYNGEE. The DNA of the CDR3 is TGTGCCAGCAGCGAAGATCTTACTAACTATGGCTACACCTTC. Amino acids: CASSEDLTNYGYTF.

This clonotype was seen ten or more times. This rearrangement joins TRBV20-1 to TRBJ2-5; a weak D match, TRBD2 (7 bases). The CDR3 contains 14 residues. CDR1 and CDR2 (germline): DFQATT, SNEGSKA (reference sequence). V gave up 4 bases and J gave up 1 base, with 13 bases separating them. For the CDR3, the DNA is TGCAGTGCTAAAGGGGGGGGCACCCAAGAGACCCAGTACTTC. This encodes CSAKGGGTQETQYF.

This clonotype was recorded at least ten times. This sequence joins TRBV9 and TRBJ2-5; TRBD2 might be the D (5 bases). V was clipped by 0 bases and J by 2 bases, with 14 bases between them. The CDR3 loop spans 16 amino acids. Germline V gives CDR1 SGDLS, CDR2 YYNGEE. The CDR3 here is CASSVAVRGRQETQYF. CDR3 DNA: TGTGCCAGCAGCGTAGCAGTCCGAGGGCGGCAAGAGACCCAGTACTTC.

This clonotype showed up many times. The chain employs TRBV5-4 and TRBJ2-4; tentatively, D is TRBD1 or TRBD2 (5 bases each). With 3 bases removed from V and 7 bases from J, the gap between germline ends came to 17 bases. Germline V gives CDR1 SGHNT, CDR2 YYREEE (reference sequence). The CDR3 consists of 15 residues. CDR3 in DNA: TGTGCCAGCAGCTCCAAACCCGGGGCTGGGAACATTCAGTACTTC. Its protein product is CASSSKPGAGNIQYF. The variable domain in full, completed from reference TRBV5-4 and TRBJ2-4, reads ETGVTQSPTHLIKTRGQQVTLRCSSQSGHNTVSWYQQALGQGPQFIFQYYREEENGRGNFPPRFSGLQFPNYSSELNVNALELDDSALYLCASSSKPGAGNIQYFGAGTRLSVL.